This T cell receptor (beta chain) originates from a study of beta chain features in type 1 diabetes. Study conclusions and caveats: Among patients with Type 1 diabetes, TCRB CDR3s were moderately but significantly shorter in every one of the four CD4+ subsets.

About this clone itself: Its antigen remains unknown.

Investigators reverse transcribed all isolated RNA, so they sequenced expressed TCRB transcripts. The data were produced by immunoSEQ multiplex PCR, yet TCRdb's version contains in-frame clones alone and is incomplete. This table holds over 150,000 clones, less than 10% found once. V lost 8 bases and J lost 0, with 15 bases in between. The germline V gene has CDR1 MNHEY and CDR2 SMNVEV (reference sequence). The CDR3 length is 15 residues. Every single donor gave one heparinised blood draw, and these averaged around 0.12 L. The sample taken for sequencing was central memory CD4+ T cells from blood. The receptor comes from a man aged 18-30 years with type 1 diabetes. The V and J genes are TRBV27 and TRBJ2-3, with D perhaps matching TRBD2 (6 bases). The CDR3 nucleotides read TGTGCCAGCCGCTCCCCAGCGGGCAGCACAGATACGCAGTATTTT. It specifies CASRSPAGSTDTQYF.